Below are 28 T cell receptor beta chains sequenced from a single sample in a study of blood T cell repertoires in COVID-19 (dated by TCRdb to 2018 to 2021). Library creation used the immunoSEQ multiplex PCR assay. The immuneACCESS repertoire file appears here via TCRdb, limited to in-frame rearrangements. These files lack a portion of the clones; in checked studies, under half of the deficit traces to unresolved V genes, and the cause of the others is not known. Here the sample has some 150,000 clones; about 86% occur a single time. Around 8.2% of the sample is taken by the ten largest. The sequenced sample was peripheral blood. The receptors derive from an older woman with acute or convalescent COVID-19.

The chain employs TRBV11-3 and TRBJ2-5; TRBD2 matches 14 bases. This CDR3 spans 12 amino acids. CDR1 and CDR2 (germline): SGHNT, YENEEA. Losses at the gene ends were 8 bases for V and 7 bases for J; bases not matched to a gene: 0. CDR3 amino acids: CASGTSGGTQYF. The CDR3 region has the DNA TGTGCCAGCGGGACTAGCGGGGGGACCCAGTACTTC.

The chain recombines TRBV13 with TRBJ1-1, with 7 positions matching TRBD1. Losses at the gene ends were 6 bases for V and 3 bases for J; bases not matched to a gene: 4. CDR1 and CDR2 (germline): PRHDT, FYEKMQ (reference sequence). The CDR3 has 13 amino acids. The CDR3 DNA reads as TGTGCCAGCAGTTCTGACAGGGACACTGAAGCTTTCTTT. Amino acid sequence: CASSSDRDTEAFF.

DNA of the CDR3: TGCAGCGGGGGACAGGGTGCCGCAAGAGGAGATACGCAGTATTTT. Protein sequence: CSGGQGAARGDTQYF. This chain uses TRBV29-1 with TRBJ2-3; 9 bases are shared with TRBD1. The trim removed 7 bases at V and 5 bases at J, leaving 13 bases unmatched. CDR3 length: 15 residues. CDR1 and CDR2 (germline): SQVTM, ANQGSEA.

The CDR3 protein is CATSRDIGETQYF. The CDR3 DNA follows: TGTGCCACCAGCAGAGATATCGGGGAGACCCAGTACTTC. This rearrangement joins TRBV15 to TRBJ2-5, with unresolved D. V shed 0 bases and J shed 5 bases, with 7 bases lying between them. The CDR3 length is 13 residues. Germline values: CDR1 LNHNV, CDR2 YYDKDF (reference sequence).

The chain combines TRBV3-1 (or the pseudogene TRBV3-2) with TRBJ2-1, with 14 bases matching TRBD2. This CDR3 is built from 16 residues. With 4 bases clipped from V and 7 bases from J, the junction kept 6 bases outside the gene matches. Germline CDR1 and CDR2: LGHDT and YNNKEL (reference sequence). Here the CDR3 DNA reads TGTGCCAGCAGCCTGCACGGGACTAGCGGGGGTAATGAGCAGTTCTTC. Protein: CASSLHGTSGGNEQFF.

This clone was seen a handful of times. This chain uses TRBV9 with TRBJ2-5; D may be TRBD2 (6 bases). Deletions cut 3 bases from V and 5 bases from J, with 11 bases between. In germline, CDR1 is SGDLS, CDR2 YYNGEE. This CDR3 has 13 amino acids. This CDR3 reads CASSEKEGETQYF. The DNA for the CDR3 is TGTGCCAGCAGCGAGAAGGAGGGGGAGACCCAGTACTTC.

This clone was recorded a few times. The J gene is TRBJ2-7, the V gene TRBV11-3, with no clear D. There are 14 residues in the CDR3. Looked up from germline, CDR1 is SGHNT and CDR2 is YENEEA. Trimming took 4 bases from V and 0 from J, leaving 10 bases between them. CDR3 bases: TGTGCCAGCAGCTCGCAAGGAGACTCCTACGAGCAGTACTTC. Translated, it gives CASSSQGDSYEQYF. The variable domain in full, completed from reference TRBV11-3 and TRBJ2-7, reads EAGVVQSPRYKIIEKKQPVAFWCNPISGHNTLYWYLQNLGQGPELLIRYENEEAVDDSQLPKDRFSAERLKGVDSTLKIQPAELGDSAVYLCASSSQGDSYEQYFGPGTRLTVT.

The chain has TRBV4-3 and TRBJ2-3; the match to TRBD2 covers 10 bases. Trimming took 2 bases from V and 3 from J; bases not matched to a gene: 5. The germline V gene encodes CDR1 LGHNA and CDR2 YSLEER. CDR3 length: 16 residues. Written as DNA, the CDR3 is TGCGCCAGCAGCCAATCTCCGGGACTAGCGACAGATACGCAGTATTTT. Amino acids: CASSQSPGLATDTQYF.

The chain carries TRBV19 and TRBJ1-2, with no clear D. CDR1 is LNHDA, CDR2 SQIVND, per germline (reference sequence). V shed 4 bases and J shed 4 bases, with 13 bases lying between them. CDR3 size: 14 residues. The CDR3 region is CASSSQHRSYGYTF. CDR3 nucleotides: TGTGCCAGTAGTAGCCAACACAGAAGCTATGGCTACACCTTC.

This clone was picked up one time. This rearrangement joins TRBV15 to TRBJ1-5; no clear D gene. Germline V gene data show CDR1 as LNHNV and CDR2 as YYDKDF (reference sequence). This CDR3 is built from 15 residues. With 1 base removed from V and 6 bases from J, the gap between germline ends came to 13 bases. CDR3 loop: CATSRGSRSGQPQHF. For the CDR3, the DNA is TGTGCCACCAGCAGAGGTTCGCGTTCGGGTCAGCCCCAGCATTTT.

The gene calls are TRBV5-1 and TRBJ2-7; 7 positions match TRBD1. The V and J ends lost 0 bases and 2 bases, in that order; junction bases with no gene match: 5. CDR1 is SGHRS and CDR2 is YFSETQ in the germline V gene. CDR3 length equals 15 residues. CDR3 DNA sequence: TGCGCCAGCAGCTTGGGTCACAGGGGAACCTACGAGCAGTACTTC. Its translation is CASSLGHRGTYEQYF.

This chain joins TRBV10-3 and TRBJ2-7, with 8 bases aligning to TRBD2. The CDR3 covers 13 residues. The V gene end was trimmed by 5 bases and the J gene end by 4 bases; junction bases not matched to a gene: 4. Germline-derived CDR1 and CDR2 are ENHRY and SYGVKD. CDR3 coding DNA: TGTGCCATCAGTTCCACTAGCGGTTACGAGCAGTACTTC. The encoded protein is CAISSTSGYEQYF.

Written as DNA, the CDR3 is TGTGCCAGCAGGCTAGGGGGTGGGAAGGGCACTGAAGCTTTCTTT. Translated, it gives CASRLGGGKGTEAFF. The chain links TRBV27 to TRBJ1-1, with D possibly being TRBD1 (6 bases). The CDR3 is 15 residues long. Trimming took 6 bases from V and 4 from J, leaving 18 bases between them. Germline values: CDR1 MNHEY, CDR2 SMNVEV (reference sequence).

The chain links TRBV5-1 to TRBJ2-3; 14 positions match TRBD2. This CDR3 has 19 amino acids. V trimming: 0 bases; J trimming: 5 bases; junction bases outside the gene matches: 11. Germline loops: CDR1 SGHRS, CDR2 YFSETQ. CDR3 DNA: TGCGCCAGCAGCTTGGGACTAGCGGGGGGGAAAATCTCCAAAGATACGCAGTATTTT. It specifies CASSLGLAGGKISKDTQYF.

The chain is built from TRBV10-3 and TRBJ1-5, with 7 bases that match TRBD1. The length of the CDR3 is 16 residues. Germline loops: CDR1 ENHRY, CDR2 SYGVKD. J lost 2 bases, V lost 4 bases, and 8 bases had no gene match. In DNA form, the CDR3 reads TGTGCCATCAGTGGCACAGGGGTGGCGGGCAATCAGCCCCAGCATTTT. This codes for CAISGTGVAGNQPQHF.

This clone was seen just once. The chain is built from TRBV11-2 and TRBJ1-2, with TRBD1 matching 10 bases. The ends lost 5 bases at V and 3 bases at J; junction bases unmatched: 3. The germline V gene has CDR1 SGHAT and CDR2 FQNNGV. This CDR3 has 14 residues. CDR3: CASSVDRGDYGYTF. The DNA for the CDR3 is TGTGCCAGCAGCGTGGACAGGGGGGACTATGGCTACACCTTC.

The table lists this clone with a count of one. This chain connects TRBV14 to TRBJ2-5; D is unresolved. The CDR3 totals 14 residues. The germline V gene encodes CDR1 SGHDN and CDR2 FVKESK. Trimming removed 2 bases at V and 1 base at J, with 8 bases between. The CDR3 DNA sequence: TGTGCCAGCAGCCAACTACAGTTCCAAGAGACCCAGTACTTC. This translates into CASSQLQFQETQYF.

This clone showed up just a few times. The V call is TRBV11-3, the J call TRBJ1-6; tentatively, D is TRBD1 (6 bases). The CDR3 covers 15 residues. Trimming took 0 bases from V and 9 from J, leaving 12 bases between them. The germline V gene has CDR1 SGHNT and CDR2 YENEEA. The CDR3 sequence is CASSLEQGRGSPLHF. In DNA, the CDR3 is TGTGCCAGCAGCTTAGAACAGGGAAGGGGTTCACCCCTCCACTTT.

The V call is TRBV10-3, the J call TRBJ2-5; a possible D gene is TRBD2 (6 bases). The ends were cut back, 3 bases at V and 4 bases at J, with 18 bases in the middle. CDR3 length equals 16 residues. Germline lookup yields CDR1 ENHRY and CDR2 SYGVKD. The CDR3 region has the DNA TGTGCCATCAGTGATCTAGTCACGGGGGTAGGAGAGACCCAGTACTTC. This translates into CAISDLVTGVGETQYF.

In this sample, this clone turned up once. In DNA, the CDR3 is TGTGCCAGCAGATACCCTAGGGGTCTCACTGAAGCTTTCTTT. This sequence encodes CASRYPRGLTEAFF. V and J are TRBV28 and TRBJ1-1, with D possibly TRBD1 on 5 matching bases. Germline CDR1 reads MDHEN; CDR2 reads SYDVKM. V was cut by 6 bases and J by 4 bases, with 15 bases left in between. This CDR3 spans 14 amino acids.

The chain links TRBV6-6 to TRBJ1-1; no clear D gene. Germline V lookup: CDR1 MNHNY, CDR2 SVGAGI (reference sequence). V gave up 2 bases and J gave up 2 bases, with 3 bases separating them. This CDR3 contains 12 residues. CDR3 amino acids: CASSYLNTEAFF. In DNA, the CDR3 is TGTGCCAGCAGTTACCTTAACACTGAAGCTTTCTTT.

J is TRBJ1-5 and V is TRBV30; possibly TRBD1 for D (6 bases). This CDR3 region has 15 residues. V was trimmed by 0 bases and J by 1 base, leaving 10 bases between them. Per the germline V gene, CDR1 is GTSNPN and CDR2 is SVGIG (reference sequence). Written as DNA, the CDR3 is TGTGCCTGGAGTGTGTCGGGGGGCAGCAATCAGCCCCAGCATTTT. This sequence encodes CAWSVSGGSNQPQHF.

CDR3 nucleotide sequence: TGCAGCGTTGAAGACGGACTAGCGGGGGCCGGTCGGGGGCTGTTTTTT. Its translation is CSVEDGLAGAGRGLFF. This chain connects TRBV29-1 to TRBJ2-2, with 13 bases that match TRBD2. This CDR3 spans 16 amino acids. After removal of 0 bases from V and 13 bases from J, the junction contained 11 bases not matched to a gene. Germline V lookup: CDR1 SQVTM, CDR2 ANQGSEA.

This clone was observed a handful of times. This chain links TRBV21-1 with TRBJ1-1. TRBV21-1 is designated a pseudogene. The CDR3 is 15 amino acids. CDR3 nucleotide sequence: TGTGCCATTTCGGACTGGTCATGGTCGAACACTGAAGCTTTCTTT. Its translation: CAISDWSWSNTEAFF.

The rearrangement uses TRBV12-5 and TRBJ2-3; D is unresolved. Trimming cost V 2 bases and J 1 base, with 13 bases left between them. Per germline, CDR1 LGHNT and CDR2 FRNRAP. The CDR3 totals 16 residues. The CDR3 DNA is TGTGCTAGTGGTTTGACCCTACGGGTCCGCACAGATACGCAGTATTTT. Its translation: CASGLTLRVRTDTQYF.

This chain uses TRBV4-3 with TRBJ1-2; D not resolved. There are 14 residues in the CDR3. Germline V gives CDR1 LGHNA, CDR2 YSLEER. V gave up 0 bases and J gave up 3 bases, with 8 bases separating them. The CDR3 region is CASSQEIGDYGYTF. Here the CDR3 DNA reads TGCGCCAGCAGCCAAGAAATCGGAGACTATGGCTACACCTTC.

The rearrangement uses TRBV7-8 and TRBJ1-4, with D hard to call. The V gene's germline CDR1 is SGHVS and CDR2 FQNEAQ. The V gene lost 5 bases and the J gene lost 0 bases, with 22 bases spanning the gap. The CDR3 is 19 residues long. CDR3 coding DNA: TGTGCCAGCAGCCCCAATAGCGACTACGGAACCACAACTAATGAAAAACTGTTTTTT. It translates to CASSPNSDYGTTTNEKLFF.

The chain has TRBV10-1 and TRBJ2-1, with D unclear. Trimming shortened V by 0 bases and J by 0 bases, and 12 bases separated the two germline ends. The CDR3 spans 17 residues. Germline values: CDR1 WNHNN, CDR2 SYGVQD (reference sequence). The CDR3 loop is CASSESIQITSYNEQFF. Written as DNA, the CDR3 is TGCGCCAGCAGTGAGTCGATACAAATCACCTCCTACAATGAGCAGTTCTTC.